This T cell receptor beta chain is drawn from a study of blood T cell repertoires in COVID-19. About the study: Whether acute or convalescent, the COVID-19 samples came from the United States, Italy and Spain.

Per the germline V gene, CDR1 is LNHDA and CDR2 is SQIVND (reference sequence). The CDR3 loop spans 15 amino acids. V lost 11 bases and J lost 1, with 18 bases in between. TCRdb keeps only in-frame clones here, not all; method: immunoSEQ multiplex PCR. The sample holds 250,000 to 300,000 clones, roughly 88% seen once. The sequence came from a woman aged 70 to 79 with COVID-19, enrolled during active disease. This chain joins TRBV19 and TRBJ1-5, with D possibly TRBD1 on 5 matching bases. Material: peripheral blood. The CDR3 region has the DNA TGTGCCTGCACCCACCCCCGGGGGAGCAATCAGCCCCAGCATTTT. Encoded protein: CACTHPRGSNQPQHF.